Sequencing of this TCR beta chain was carried out in a study of T-cell memory formation after mild COVID-19. General study results and limits: Pre-infection memory showed some responding clones, and this suggested that cross-reactive memory joined. CD4+ contracting clones were mainly CM and EM; CD8+ ones, EMRA.

TCRdb ran MiXCR on the 5' RACE reads and lists one entry per CDR3 protein. The table includes roughly 130,000 distinct CDR3 sequences, more than 15% detected once. This CDR3 is built from 13 residues. V was trimmed by 6 bases and J by 4 bases, leaving 13 bases between them. Germline assignment: CDR1 SNHLY and CDR2 FYNNEI. This clonotype was found a few times. The antigen remains unidentified. This rearrangement joins TRBV2 to TRBJ2-7, with no clear D. This TCR came from an adult woman who had mild COVID-19 (a few samples of this study predate the infection). Cell type and time point are not known. The source material was PBMCs or a T cell subset sorted from them (not recorded which). The CDR3 bases are TGTGCCAGCAGAGGGCCCTTGGGGTACGAGCAGTACTTC. Translation: CASRGPLGYEQYF.